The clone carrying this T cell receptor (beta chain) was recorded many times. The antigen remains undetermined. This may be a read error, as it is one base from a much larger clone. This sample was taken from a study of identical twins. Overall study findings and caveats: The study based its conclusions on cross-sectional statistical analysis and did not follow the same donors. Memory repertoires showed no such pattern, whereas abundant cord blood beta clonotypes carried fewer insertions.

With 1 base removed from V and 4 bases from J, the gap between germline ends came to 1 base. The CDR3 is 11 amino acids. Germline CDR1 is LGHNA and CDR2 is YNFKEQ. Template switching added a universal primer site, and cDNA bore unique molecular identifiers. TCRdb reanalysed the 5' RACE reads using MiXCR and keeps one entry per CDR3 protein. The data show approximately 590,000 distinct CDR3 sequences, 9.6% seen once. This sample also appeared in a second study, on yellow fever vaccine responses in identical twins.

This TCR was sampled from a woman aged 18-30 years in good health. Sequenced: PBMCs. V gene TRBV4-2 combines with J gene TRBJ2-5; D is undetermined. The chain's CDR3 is CASSQAETQYF. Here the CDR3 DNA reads TGTGCCAGCAGCCAAGCAGAGACCCAGTACTTC.